Reported below is one T cell receptor (beta chain). What it binds is unknown. The entry originates in a study of T cell repertoires in cytomegalovirus infection. As for the study in general: Indicated by public TCR beta signatures were CMV infection and matching HLA type. Study-wide findings and caveats: The ex vivo response was dominated by HLA-C-restricted CMV-specific TCR beta clonotypes. The study identified carriers of CMV plus the relevant HLA from cumulative public TCR beta family frequency.

Via MiXCR, TCRdb re-called the reads, giving one row per CDR3 protein. This table has roughly 80,000 distinct CDR3 sequences, around 42% appearing once. The CDR3 is 13 amino acids. CDR1 is SEHNR and CDR2 is FQNEAQ in the germline V gene (reference sequence). Trimming cost V 11 bases and J 1 base, with 14 bases left between them. The sequenced sample was CD8+ T cells from cultured PBMCs, obtained from culture after CMV antigen stimulation. V usage is TRBV7-9 and J usage is TRBJ1-1; D uncertain. This receptor was obtained from a human donor in good health (CMV status not recorded). Some clones in this sample may be carry-over from other donors' samples. CDR3 nucleotides: TGTGCCCTAGACTGGCTCCCGAACACTGAAGCTTTCTTT. Translation: CALDWLPNTEAFF.